This TCR beta chain was observed in a study of shared clonotypes between healthy human individuals. Study-wide points: As a rule, naive subsets had a larger estimated richness than memory subsets.

Method: immunoSEQ multiplex PCR; TCRdb's copy keeps in-frame clones and lacks some. The sample lists approximately 2,200,000 clones, approximately 94% occurring once. Note on this clone: Its antigen is not known.

Naivety among CD8 cells was defined by CD45RO negativity and positive CCR7 selection, thereby excluding terminally differentiated effector memory CD45RA+ cells. The sequencing sample was made of naive CD8+ T cells from PBMCs. The sequence derives from a man aged 18 to 29 in good health. Some clones in this sample may be carry-over from other donors' samples.

The CDR3 protein is CASSPRIGTSTDTQYF. CDR3 coding DNA: TGTGCCAGCAGCCCGCGAATTGGGACAAGCACAGATACGCAGTATTTT. The V call is TRBV16, the J call TRBJ2-3; weak D call: TRBD1 (6 bases). V lost 4 bases, J lost 0 bases, and 14 bases lay in between. This CDR3 comprises 16 residues. In germline, CDR1 is KGHSY, CDR2 FQNENV. Full variable domain (remainder filled in from reference TRBV16 and TRBJ2-3): GEEVAQTPKHLVRGEGQKAKLYCAPIKGHSYVFWYQQVLKNEFKFLISFQNENVFDETGMPKERFSAKCLPNSPCSLEIQATKLEDSAVYFCASSPRIGTSTDTQYFGPGTRLTVL.